Detailed here is one TCR beta chain. This sample is part of a study of a mutant IDH1 vaccine in newly diagnosed glioma. Study context: The sex distribution of treated patients was around 60% male and roughly 40% female, with a mean age of around 43 years. Earlier care involved radiotherapy, temozolomide, or both, and the majority received both.

There are 17 residues in the CDR3. CDR1 and CDR2 from the germline V gene are SEHNR and FQNEAQ (reference sequence). V shed 3 bases and J 0 bases; nucleotides not matched to a gene: 6. Noted time point: baseline, week 1 (first vaccination visit). Treatment given: pre-vaccination baseline after standard-of-care therapy. Donor tumors were new WHO grade 3 or 4 IDH1-mutant, ATRX-lost astrocytomas. Clones were sequenced by immunoSEQ multiplex PCR, and TCRdb holds only the in-frame ones, with some missing. The table records about 36,000 clones, roughly 89% of them present only once. This TCR derives from a man between 18 and 29 years old with glioma. The chain carries TRBV7-9 and TRBJ2-5, with 11 bases that match TRBD2. This specimen was PBMCs, taken from a glioma patient treated with radiotherapy, temozolomide or both. The CDR3: CASSLVTSGTYQETQYF. CDR3 nucleotides: TGTGCCAGCAGCTTGGTGACTAGCGGGACGTACCAAGAGACCCAGTACTTC. Full variable domain (outside the CDR3, taken from reference TRBV7-9 and TRBJ2-5): DTGVSQNPRHKITKRGQNVTFRCDPISEHNRLYWYRQTLGQGPEFLTYFQNEAQLEKSRLLSDRFSAERPKGSFSTLEIQRTEQGDSAMYLCASSLVTSGTYQETQYFGPGTRLLVL.